This T cell receptor beta chain was captured by sequencing in a study of blood T cell repertoires in COVID-19. At the level of the study: Specimens from acute and convalescent COVID-19 originated in the United States, Italy and Spain. PBMCs, B-cell-depleted T cells, or T cells provided the cDNA or gDNA that made up the material.

V lost 4 bases to trimming and J lost 1 base, with 14 bases between them. The CDR3 loop spans 15 amino acids. Germline-derived CDR1 and CDR2 are SGHKS and YYEKEE (reference sequence). As handled by the study authors: Amplification with reference gene primers provided the estimates of nucleated cell counts. Measured with immunoSEQ multiplex PCR; TCRdb has only the in-frame clones, and not every one. V, J and clone size are those of that table, while D and trimming were read from the DNA. The sample has approximately 260,000 clones; under 90% are singletons. This sequence was found in a man in his fifties with acute or convalescent COVID-19. The chain joins TRBV5-5 to TRBJ1-2; D may be TRBD1 (5 bases). Sequenced sample: peripheral blood. The CDR3 spells CASSPAPTDNYGYTF. In DNA, the CDR3 is TGTGCCAGCAGCCCCGCTCCGACAGATAACTATGGCTACACCTTC.